The next 11 T cell receptor beta chains were all read from a single sample in a study of blood T cell repertoires in COVID-19. TCRdb's table, derived via immunoSEQ multiplex PCR, lists solely in-frame clones and lacks some. The sample includes about 51,000 clones, 86% of them seen just once. Sequenced input: peripheral blood. The receptors here all came from a man at least 80 years old with active COVID-19.

This chain joins TRBV19 and TRBJ2-3; 9 bases fit TRBD2. The V and J ends lost 4 bases and 2 bases, in that order; junction bases with no gene match: 4. This CDR3 has 15 amino acids. The V gene's germline CDR1 is LNHDA and CDR2 SQIVND (reference sequence). The CDR3 nucleotides read TGTGCCAGTAGTACGAGCGGGGGGACCACAGATACGCAGTATTTT. Translating gives CASSTSGGTTDTQYF.

The chain uses TRBV9 and TRBJ1-5; TRBD1 is a possible D gene (5 bases). Germline V CDR1 and CDR2: SGDLS, YYNGEE. Trimming removed 1 base at V and 0 bases at J, with 8 bases between. This CDR3 has 15 residues. This CDR3 is CASSVWGDSNQPQHF. CDR3 sequence (DNA): TGTGCCAGCAGCGTATGGGGGGATAGCAATCAGCCCCAGCATTTT.

The J gene is TRBJ2-7, the V gene TRBV12-3 or TRBV12-4; 9 nucleotides align to TRBD1. The CDR3 is made up of 13 amino acids. V lost 4 bases, J lost 5 bases, and 3 bases stayed unmatched. CDR3 nucleotide sequence: TGTGCCAGCAGTTGGGACAGGGACAACGAGCAGTACTTC. Translating it yields CASSWDRDNEQYF.

This chain connects TRBV11-3 to TRBJ2-1; tentative D call: TRBD1 (5 bases). Deletions cut 5 bases from V and 6 bases from J, with 8 bases between. CDR3 length: 12 amino acids. Germline V CDR1 and CDR2: SGHNT, YENEEA. The CDR3 here is CASSGTGNEQFF. The CDR3 coding sequence is TGTGCCAGCAGCGGAACAGGCAATGAGCAGTTCTTC.

This chain connects TRBV12-3 or TRBV12-4 to TRBJ2-1, with D possibly TRBD2 on 5 matching bases. V was clipped by 6 bases and J by 9 bases, with 12 bases between them. This CDR3 has 12 residues. The CDR3 region is CASRLTGVEQFF. CDR3 nucleotides: TGTGCCAGCAGACTTACCGGGGTTGAGCAGTTCTTC.

CDR3 residues: CASSFQGHQGETQYF. The DNA for the CDR3 is TGTGCCAGCAGCTTCCAGGGGCACCAGGGGGAGACCCAGTACTTC. This chain joins TRBV3-1 (or the pseudogene TRBV3-2) and TRBJ2-5; tentative D call: TRBD1 (6 bases). The V end was cut by 5 bases, the J end by 5 bases, with 18 bases between. Germline CDR1 is LGHDT and CDR2 is YNNKEL (reference sequence). This CDR3 spans 15 amino acids.

CDR3 sequence (DNA): TGTGCCATCAGTGACCGCTCCGGGGGGAACACTGAAGCTTTCTTT. Translation gives CAISDRSGGNTEAFF. J is TRBJ1-1 and V is TRBV10-3, with TRBD1 as a possible D gene (5 bases). The ends were cut back, 3 bases at V and 1 base at J, with 12 bases in the middle. The germline V gene encodes CDR1 ENHRY and CDR2 SYGVKD. The CDR3 is 15 amino acids.

This clone came up once. The rearrangement links TRBV27 to TRBJ1-2; possible D gene TRBD1, 6 bases. The germline gives CDR1 MNHEY, CDR2 SMNVEV (reference sequence). CDR3 length: 13 residues. V lost 6 bases to trimming and J lost 4 bases, with 12 bases between them. The CDR3 loop is CASRLTGTYGYTF. As DNA, the CDR3 is TGTGCCAGCAGGCTGACAGGAACCTATGGCTACACCTTC.

This clone was counted only a few times. This CDR3 is also generated by other DNA sequences in the sample. CDR3 residues: CASSASGTSGSNEQFF. Here the CDR3 DNA reads TGTGCCAGCAGCGCCTCCGGGACTAGCGGGAGTAATGAGCAGTTCTTC. The chain employs TRBV9 and TRBJ2-1; 14 positions match TRBD2. Trimming cost V 3 bases and J 7 bases; bases outside gene matches: 6. CDR1 and CDR2 from the germline V gene are SGDLS and YYNGEE. The CDR3 is 16 amino acids.

This clone was observed a few times. V and J are TRBV4-1 and TRBJ1-2, with 7 nucleotides matching TRBD1. This CDR3 has 18 residues. V shed 4 bases and J 0 bases; nucleotides not matched to a gene: 14. Germline CDR1 is MGHRA and CDR2 is YSYEKL. CDR3 sequence: CASSLRRATGETNYGYTF. The CDR3 nucleotides read TGCGCCAGCAGCCTAAGACGGGCAACAGGGGAAACTAACTATGGCTACACCTTC.

This chain joins TRBV28 and TRBJ1-2; weak D call: TRBD1 (6 bases). CDR1 is MDHEN and CDR2 is SYDVKM in the germline V gene. V lost 10 bases to trimming and J lost 5 bases, with 14 bases between them. The CDR3 extends over 12 amino acids. CDR3 nucleotide sequence: TGTGCCACCGAGGGGGGGGCTTATGGCTACACCTTC. This encodes CATEGGAYGYTF.